Only a few counts were recorded for the clone carrying this T cell receptor beta chain. The PCR ran on 60 Vbeta and 13 Jbeta primers. Source study methods: Later, 65 million to 85 million unique TCR beta chains were counted in an analysis, and roughly 11 million of them were shared. Some clones are missing from TCRdb's copy, which holds only in-frame ones; the method was immunoSEQ multiplex PCR. V, J and clone size are those of that table, while D and trimming were read from the DNA. The data show roughly 190,000 clones, with approximately 82% seen just once and approximately 1.8% held by the top ten. These data originate in a study of cytomegalovirus exposure and HLA in healthy donors. Germline V gives CDR1 SQVTM, CDR2 ANQGSEA. V dropped 4 bases and J dropped 4; count of bases not matched to a gene: 4. The CDR3 has 14 residues.

The sample consisted of PBMCs. The sequence derives from a middle-aged man in good health and CMV-seropositive. The V gene is TRBV29-1, the J gene TRBJ2-3; 11 positions agree with TRBD2. CDR3 nucleotide sequence: TGCAGCGTTGTAGCGGGAGGGCTTTCAGATACGCAGTATTTT. Its protein product is CSVVAGGLSDTQYF.